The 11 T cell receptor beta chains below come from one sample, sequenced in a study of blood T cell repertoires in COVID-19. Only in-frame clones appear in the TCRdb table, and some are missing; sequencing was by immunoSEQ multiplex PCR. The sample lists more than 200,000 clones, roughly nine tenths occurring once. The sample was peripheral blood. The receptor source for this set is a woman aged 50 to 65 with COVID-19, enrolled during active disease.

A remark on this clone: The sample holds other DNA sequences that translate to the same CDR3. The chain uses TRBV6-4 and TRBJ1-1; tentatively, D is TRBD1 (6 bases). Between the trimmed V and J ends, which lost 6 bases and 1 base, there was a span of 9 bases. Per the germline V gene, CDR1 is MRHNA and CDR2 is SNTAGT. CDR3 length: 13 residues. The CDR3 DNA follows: TGTGCCAGCAGGGCAGGGGCGAACACTGAAGCTTTCTTT. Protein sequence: CASRAGANTEAFF.

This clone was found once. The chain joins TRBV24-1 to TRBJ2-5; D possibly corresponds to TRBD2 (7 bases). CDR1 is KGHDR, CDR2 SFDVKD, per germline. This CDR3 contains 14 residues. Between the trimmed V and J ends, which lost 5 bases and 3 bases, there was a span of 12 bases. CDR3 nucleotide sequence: TGTGCCACCAGTGTGGGGGGGCCGAAAGAGACCCAGTACTTC. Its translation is CATSVGGPKETQYF.

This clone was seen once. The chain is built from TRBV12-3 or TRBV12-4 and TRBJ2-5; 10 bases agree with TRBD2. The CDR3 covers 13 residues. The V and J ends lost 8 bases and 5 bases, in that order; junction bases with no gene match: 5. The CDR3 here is CASGTSGEETQYF. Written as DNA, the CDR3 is TGTGCCAGCGGAACTAGCGGGGAGGAGACCCAGTACTTC.

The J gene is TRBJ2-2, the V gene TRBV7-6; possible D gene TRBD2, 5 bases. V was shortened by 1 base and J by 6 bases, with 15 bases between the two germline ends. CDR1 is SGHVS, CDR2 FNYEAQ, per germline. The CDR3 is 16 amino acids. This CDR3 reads CASSLDLRGYSGELFF. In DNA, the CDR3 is TGTGCCAGCAGCTTAGATTTACGGGGATATTCCGGGGAGCTGTTTTTT.

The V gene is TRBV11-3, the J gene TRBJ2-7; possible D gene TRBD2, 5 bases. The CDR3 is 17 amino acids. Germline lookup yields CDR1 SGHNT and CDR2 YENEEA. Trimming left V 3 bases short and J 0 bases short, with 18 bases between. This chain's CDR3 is CASSLPKAGGFSYEQYF. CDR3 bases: TGTGCCAGCAGCTTGCCAAAGGCGGGCGGGTTCTCCTACGAGCAGTACTTC.

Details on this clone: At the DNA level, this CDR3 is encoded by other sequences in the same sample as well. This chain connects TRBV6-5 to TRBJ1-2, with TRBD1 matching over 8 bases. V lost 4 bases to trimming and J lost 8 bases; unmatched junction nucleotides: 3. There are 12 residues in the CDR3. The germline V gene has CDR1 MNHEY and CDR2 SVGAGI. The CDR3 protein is CASSSGGSGYTF. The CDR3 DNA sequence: TGTGCCAGCAGTTCAGGGGGCAGCGGCTACACCTTC.

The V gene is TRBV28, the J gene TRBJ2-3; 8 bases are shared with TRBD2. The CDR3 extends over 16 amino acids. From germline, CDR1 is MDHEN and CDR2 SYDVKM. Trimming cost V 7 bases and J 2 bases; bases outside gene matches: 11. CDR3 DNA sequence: TGTGCCAGCACGGTAGCGGGGCGTTCCCACACAGATACGCAGTATTTT. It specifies CASTVAGRSHTDTQYF.

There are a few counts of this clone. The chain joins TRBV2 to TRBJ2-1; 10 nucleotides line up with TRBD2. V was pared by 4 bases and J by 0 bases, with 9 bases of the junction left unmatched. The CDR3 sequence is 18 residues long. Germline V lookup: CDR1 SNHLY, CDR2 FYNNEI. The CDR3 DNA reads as TGTGCCAGCAGTGGGCCGAAAGCGGGGGGGACCTCCTACAATGAGCAGTTCTTC. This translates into CASSGPKAGGTSYNEQFF.

The CDR3 nucleotides are TGTGCTAGTGGCCTCACATACTACGAGCAGTACTTC. Protein sequence: CASGLTYYEQYF. J is TRBJ2-7 and V is TRBV12-5; no reliable D call. The CDR3 covers 12 residues. CDR1 and CDR2 (germline): LGHNT, FRNRAP. V was shortened by 6 bases and J by 3 bases, with 9 bases between the two germline ends.

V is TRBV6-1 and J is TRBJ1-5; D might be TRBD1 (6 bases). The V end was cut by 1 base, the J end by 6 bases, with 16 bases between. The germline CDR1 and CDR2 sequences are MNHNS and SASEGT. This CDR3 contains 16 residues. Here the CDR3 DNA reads TGTGCCAGCAGTGAAGGCAGTGGGGGCGCGGGTCAGCCCCAGCATTTT. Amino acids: CASSEGSGGAGQPQHF.

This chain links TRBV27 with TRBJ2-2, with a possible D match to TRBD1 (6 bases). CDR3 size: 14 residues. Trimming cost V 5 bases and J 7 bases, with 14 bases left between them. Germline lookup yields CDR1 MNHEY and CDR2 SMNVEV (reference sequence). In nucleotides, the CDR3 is TGTGCCAGCAGTCCCCGACAGGACGGCGGGGAGCTGTTTTTT. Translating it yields CASSPRQDGGELFF.